This T cell receptor beta chain was observed in a study of T cell changes during pregnancy in multiple sclerosis. The V end lost 7 bases, the J end lost 1 base, and 10 bases lay between the germline ends. The germline gives CDR1 MNHNS, CDR2 SASEGT. The CDR3 contains 13 residues. TCRdb's table, derived via immunoSEQ multiplex PCR, lists solely in-frame clones and lacks some. The table includes about 68,000 clones, 90% detected once. The chain recombines TRBV6-1 with TRBJ1-2; D call uncertain. The sequence was obtained from a female donor with multiple sclerosis, enrolled in a pregnancy study. The sequences come from peripheral blood, collected in the third trimester of pregnancy. The CDR3 here is CASTPQNNYGYTF. The CDR3 DNA reads TGTGCCAGCACCCCACAGAATAACTATGGCTACACCTTC.